Listed below are T cell receptor beta chains from one sample, sequenced in a study of T cell responses to AZD1222 COVID-19 vaccine. Using immunoSEQ multiplex PCR, the repertoire was profiled, and TCRdb retains in-frame clones only, with some absent. Of 15,000 to 20,000 clones listed, more than 70% are singletons. The specimen was peripheral blood, collected 28 days after the second AZD1222 dose. These receptors all stem from an adult who received the AZD1222 COVID-19 vaccine. Both conserved end residues are part of each CDR3. A D gene is named only where the DNA matches it firmly. Clone size is shown for a subset of rows, as once, few, many or a class of expanded clone.

>few|TRBD1|TRBV4-3|TRBJ1-5
TGCGCCAGCAGCCAGTACCGGGACAGGGATCAGCCCCAGCATTTT
CASSQYRDRDQPQHF
>.|.|TRBV5-8|TRBJ2-5
TGTGCCAGCAGCTCGTCTCTCGGAGGGTGGAAGACCCAGTACTTC
CASSSSLGGWKTQYF
>once|TRBD1|TRBV28|TRBJ1-5
TGTGCCAGCAGCTCGTTGGGGTCAGGGGGCCCCAATCAGCCCCAGCATTTT
CASSSLGSGGPNQPQHF
>.|.|TRBV7-6|TRBJ2-5
TGTGCCAGCAGCTTAGCGCTGGGCCGGTCCGAGACCCAGTACTTC
CASSLALGRSETQYF
>.|.|TRBV19|TRBJ1-5
TGTGCCAGTAGTAGAGGACAGTCCCCGAATCAGCCCCAGCATTTT
CASSRGQSPNQPQHF
>.|.|TRBV4-3|TRBJ2-7
TGCGCCAGCAGCCAGGCCTACTCCTCCTCGTACGAGCAGTACTTC
CASSQAYSSSYEQYF
>.|.|TRBV3-1/TRBV3-2|TRBJ2-5
TGTGCCAGCAGCCAAGGGGGAGTAGTAGGGGAGACCCAGTACTTC
CASSQGGVVGETQYF
>.|.|TRBV2|TRBJ1-5
TGTGCCAGCAGCGGGGACGTCCCGGCGCCCCAGCATTTT
CASSGDVPAPQHF
>.|.|TRBV7-9|TRBJ2-2
TGTGCCAGCAGACTCGGGGCCCCGAGTACCGGGGAGCTGTTTTTT
CASRLGAPSTGELFF
>.|TRBD1|TRBV24-1|TRBJ2-5
TGTGCCACCAGTGATAACAGGGGGTCTGTGGAGACCCAGTACTTC
CATSDNRGSVETQYF
>.|.|TRBV3-1/TRBV3-2|TRBJ2-1
TGTGCCAGCAGCCAAGATGGCCAGCCCCACAATGAGCAGTTCTTC
CASSQDGQPHNEQFF
>.|.|TRBV28|TRBJ1-1
TGTGCCAGCAGTATCCCGGTCGCGGGCTGGGCTTTCTTT
CASSIPVAGWAFF
>.|.|TRBV5-1|TRBJ2-2
TGCGCCAGCACCGTCGGCAGTGAGGAGGCCGGGGAGCTGTTTTTT
CASTVGSEEAGELFF
>.|TRBD1|TRBV7-6|TRBJ2-2
TGTGCCAGCAGCGCCCGGACAGGGACCGGGGAGCTGTTTTTT
CASSARTGTGELFF
>.|.|TRBV7-6|TRBJ1-2
TGTGCCAGCAGCCTCAGGGTTGGCTATGGCTACACCTTC
CASSLRVGYGYTF
>.|.|TRBV7-2|TRBJ1-5
TGTGCCAGCAGCTTAAATGTAGGGGGTGCCCCGAATCAGCCCCAGCATTTT
CASSLNVGGAPNQPQHF
>.|.|TRBV19|TRBJ1-2
TGTGCCAGTAGGCCGGAGGGGTACTATGGCTACACCTTC
CASRPEGYYGYTF
>.|TRBD2|TRBV5-1|TRBJ2-1
TGCGCCAGCAGCTTGGTGGTTAGCGGGGGGTATGAGCAGTTCTTC
CASSLVVSGGYEQFF
>.|TRBD1|TRBV28|TRBJ2-1
TGTGCCAGCAGTCCCCTCACAGGGGTGGGTGAGCAGTTCTTC
CASSPLTGVGEQFF
>.|.|TRBV18|TRBJ1-2
TGTGCCAGCTCACCCGAGGGGGACGGGTATGGCTACACCTTC
CASSPEGDGYGYTF
>.|.|TRBV7-2|TRBJ2-1
TGTGCCAGCAGCATTAGGCGCAGGGTCCCGCCTTCCTACAATGAGCAGTTCTTC
CASSIRRRVPPSYNEQFF
>.|TRBD1|TRBV7-2|TRBJ2-7
TGTGCCAGCAGCTCTGGACAGGGAGTTTACGAGCAGTACTTC
CASSSGQGVYEQYF
>.|.|TRBV4-1|TRBJ2-2
TGCGCCAGCAGCCAGTTCGGGGACGCCCTGAACACCGGGGAGCTGTTTTTT
CASSQFGDALNTGELFF
>few|TRBD1|TRBV2|TRBJ1-2
TGTGCCAGCTCAAGGTTAGACAGGGGCTATGGCTACACCTTC
CASSRLDRGYGYTF
>.|.|TRBV5-8|TRBJ1-1
TGTGCCAGCAGCTTGGAGGCGAACACTGAAGCTTTCTTT
CASSLEANTEAFF
>.|.|TRBV28|TRBJ2-5
TGTGCCACCACAGGGATCCAAGAGACCCAGTACTTC
CATTGIQETQYF
>.|.|TRBV18|TRBJ1-4
TGTGCCAGCTCTCCGACTAGGGAAAAACTGTTTTTT
CASSPTREKLFF
>once|.|TRBV11-3|TRBJ2-1
TGTGCCAGCAGCTTGGCATACAATGAGCAGTTCTTC
CASSLAYNEQFF
>.|.|TRBV12-1|TRBJ2-2
TGTGCCAGCAGCTTTGAAGTACAGGGAGGAACCGGGGAGCTGTTTTTT
CASSFEVQGGTGELFF
>.|TRBD1|TRBV2|TRBJ1-1
TGTGCCAGCAGCAAAGACAGGGGAAGGGGCACTGAAGCTTTCTTT
CASSKDRGRGTEAFF
>.|.|TRBV19|TRBJ1-5
TGTGCCAGTAGTATCCCAGGGCCGTATAGCAATCAGCCCCAGCATTTT
CASSIPGPYSNQPQHF
>.|.|TRBV5-8|TRBJ1-2
TGTGCCAGCAGCTCCCCCGGTGTTCGGGCGATCTATGGCTACACCTTC
CASSSPGVRAIYGYTF
>.|.|TRBV5-1|TRBJ2-1
TGCGCCAGCAACCTGAACGACAATGAGCAGTTCTTC
CASNLNDNEQFF
>few|.|TRBV9|TRBJ2-7
TGTGCCAGCAGCGTAGCTGACGGCTCCTACGAGCAGTACTTC
CASSVADGSYEQYF
>.|.|TRBV7-8|TRBJ2-2
TGTGCCAGCAGCTTAGCGTATTCAGGGGCAGGCACCGGGGAGCTGTTTTTT
CASSLAYSGAGTGELFF
>.|.|TRBV2|TRBJ2-5
TGTGCCAGCAGTACCGGGACGGAATATGGAGAGACCCAGTACTTC
CASSTGTEYGETQYF
>.|.|TRBV29-1|TRBJ1-2
TGCAGCGTCACTCGGGACATTGCTAACTATGGCTACACCTTC
CSVTRDIANYGYTF
>.|.|TRBV11-2|TRBJ2-1
TGTGCCAGCAGCGAAAACAGACCGGGACTTAGCAGGCATGAGCAGTTCTTC
CASSENRPGLSRHEQFF
>.|TRBD1|TRBV7-9|TRBJ2-7
TGTGCCAGCAGCTTAGCGTGGACAGGGGACAAGCAGTACTTC
CASSLAWTGDKQYF
>.|TRBD2|TRBV2|TRBJ2-3
TGTGCCAGCAGTGAGGGACTAGGGACAGATACGCAGTATTTT
CASSEGLGTDTQYF
>once|.|TRBV7-9|TRBJ1-6
TGTGCCAGCAGCACGGGGGAGGGAAGAACACCCCTCCACTTT
CASSTGEGRTPLHF
>.|.|TRBV4-3|TRBJ1-2
TGCGCCAGCAGCCAAGGGGAGGGTCCTAACTATGGCTACACCTTC
CASSQGEGPNYGYTF
>.|TRBD2|TRBV10-3|TRBJ2-7
TGTGCCACCATTGACCAGCGGGGCGAGCAGTACTTC
CATIDQRGEQYF
>.|.|TRBV5-1|TRBJ1-2
TGCGCCAGCAGCTCGGCCCCGACGGCTAACTATGGCTACACCTTC
CASSSAPTANYGYTF
>few|TRBD2|TRBV15|TRBJ2-1
TGTGCCACCAGCAGAGAGGGACTAGCGGGGGCTGGGCATGAGCAGTTCTTC
CATSREGLAGAGHEQFF
>.|TRBD1|TRBV9|TRBJ2-7
TGTGCCAGCAGCGTAGGGGACAGGGGACCTTACGAGCAGTACTTC
CASSVGDRGPYEQYF
>.|TRBD1|TRBV15|TRBJ1-2
TGTGCCACCAGCAGAGATCTCACAGGGGGCGGCTATGGCTACACCTTC
CATSRDLTGGGYGYTF
>once|.|TRBV3-1/TRBV3-2|TRBJ2-7
TGTGCCAGCAGCCAAGACGCAGCTTACTACGAGCAGTACTTC
CASSQDAAYYEQYF
>.|TRBD2|TRBV7-6|TRBJ2-3
TGTGCCAGCAGCTTAACCCTAGCGGGGACCACAGATACGCAGTATTTT
CASSLTLAGTTDTQYF
>.|.|TRBV6-4|TRBJ1-1
TGTGCCAGCAGTACTAGGGAGAACACTGAAGCTTTCTTT
CASSTRENTEAFF
>few|.|TRBV5-6|TRBJ1-1
TGTGCCAGCAGCTTGGCCCCCGGCACATTGAACACTGAAGCTTTCTTT
CASSLAPGTLNTEAFF
>medium-sized|TRBD2|TRBV14|TRBJ2-7
TGTGCCAGCAGCCAAGGAGCGGGGTTCTACGAGCAGTACTTC
CASSQGAGFYEQYF
>.|TRBD1|TRBV12-5|TRBJ1-5
TGTGCTAGTGGTTTGTCACAGGGGGAGGGTCGGGTGTTTGGCAATCAGCCCCAGCATTTT
CASGLSQGEGRVFGNQPQHF
>.|.|TRBV4-3|TRBJ1-5
TGCGCCAGCAGCCAAGAAACGGGTAACCAGCCCCAGCATTTT
CASSQETGNQPQHF
>.|.|TRBV9|TRBJ2-7
TGTGCCAGCAGCGTCTCGGGTATCAACGAGCAGTACTTC
CASSVSGINEQYF
>.|.|TRBV18|TRBJ2-7
TGTGCCAGCTCAGGCACCGCAGGGAGCTCCTACGAGCAGTACTTC
CASSGTAGSSYEQYF
>.|.|TRBV6-5|TRBJ1-6
TGTGCCAGCACCATGGGAGGGGCTCACAATTCACCCCTCCACTTT
CASTMGGAHNSPLHF
>.|.|TRBV11-3|TRBJ2-3
TGTGCCAGCAGTGAGAGGGGGGTTCGAACAGATACGCAGTATTTT
CASSERGVRTDTQYF
>.|.|TRBV7-2|TRBJ2-2
TGTGCCAGCAGCTTACAGGCTGACACCGGGGAGCTGTTTTTT
CASSLQADTGELFF
>.|TRBD1|TRBV6-1|TRBJ1-1
TGTGCCAGCAGTGATCCAGGGGGCACGACTGAAGCTTTCTTT
CASSDPGGTTEAFF